This TCR beta chain was found in a study of T cell responses to AZD1222 COVID-19 vaccine. The overall study: Pooling was applied to second doses at about 4 or about 12 weeks. General observations from the study: Donors were chiefly white British, with a greater number of females, and clonal diversity was perhaps underestimated. Nearly half of spike-specific TCRs reportedly target variant regions that are unmutated in the B.1.351 and B.1.1.7 variants. Sampling captured repertoires only after the peak T cell response.

Method: immunoSEQ multiplex PCR; TCRdb's copy keeps in-frame clones and lacks some. This table has approximately 160,000 clones, approximately 88% appearing once. A remark on this clone: What it binds is unknown.

Germline V gene data show CDR1 as LNHDA and CDR2 as SQIVND (reference sequence). The CDR3 sequence is 11 residues long. Trimming stripped 5 bases from V and 6 bases from J, with 8 bases between. This chain uses TRBV19 with TRBJ2-7; D is ambiguous. This TCR derives from an adult in good health. Sequenced here: peripheral blood, sampled on day 0 of AZD1222 vaccination. DNA of the CDR3: TGTGCCAGTAGTCAGGATTTCGAGCAGTACTTC. Translated, it gives CASSQDFEQYF.